One and the same sample provided the 28 T cell receptor beta chains below, sequenced in a study of blood T cell repertoires in COVID-19. Sequencing was performed with immunoSEQ multiplex PCR; in TCRdb, only in-frame clones are kept and a portion is missing. The data hold tens of thousands of clones, with over 85% observed a single time. Sequenced material: peripheral blood. These receptors were taken from a man older than 75 with acute or convalescent COVID-19.

The chain employs TRBV5-1 and TRBJ2-4, with D unresolved. CDR1 and CDR2 from the germline V gene are SGHRS and YFSETQ. V shed 1 base and J shed 8 bases, with 13 bases lying between them. The CDR3 extends over 14 amino acids. The CDR3 nucleotides read TGCGCCAGCAGCTTGAGACATCAAAACGACATTCAGTACTTC. Amino acid sequence: CASSLRHQNDIQYF.

The rearrangement links TRBV19 to TRBJ2-7; TRBD1 aligns across 7 bases. Per germline, CDR1 LNHDA and CDR2 SQIVND (reference sequence). This CDR3 comprises 11 residues. The CDR3 nucleotides read TGTGGAACTAGACAGGGCTCCGAGCAGTACTTC. This gives the protein CGTRQGSEQYF.

V is TRBV3-1 (or the pseudogene TRBV3-2) and J is TRBJ1-3; D gene ambiguous. Between the trimmed V and J ends, which lost 5 bases and 4 bases, there was a span of 9 bases. Germline V CDR1 and CDR2: LGHDT, YNNKEL (reference sequence). This CDR3 contains 13 residues. The CDR3: CASSSERGNTIYF. For the CDR3, the DNA is TGTGCCAGCAGCTCTGAGAGGGGAAACACCATATATTTT.

This chain uses TRBV5-1 with TRBJ2-2; D is unresolved. Germline CDR1 SGHRS, CDR2 YFSETQ. The CDR3 spans 13 residues. The ends were cut back, 6 bases at V and 1 base at J, with 7 bases in the middle. The CDR3 DNA reads TGCGCCAGCACCTTCGGGAACACCGGGGAGCTGTTTTTT. Amino acids: CASTFGNTGELFF.

This chain uses TRBV5-6 with TRBJ2-3, with 9 bases matching TRBD2. This CDR3 has 15 residues. CDR1 is SGHDT and CDR2 is YYEEEE in the germline V gene. V lost 1 base and J lost 4; bases outside the gene matches: 4. CDR3 in DNA: TGTGCCAGCAGCTTGCGCCGCGGGGGGGCAGATACGCAGTATTTT. The encoded protein is CASSLRRGGADTQYF.

This clone is judged large. The chain couples TRBV7-9 to TRBJ1-2; no reliable D call. CDR1 is SEHNR and CDR2 is FQNEAQ in the germline V gene (reference sequence). Trimming shortened V by 1 base and J by 3 bases, and 15 bases separated the two germline ends. The CDR3 extends over 16 amino acids. CDR3 sequence reads: CASSLGLKPWDYGYTF. The CDR3 nucleotides read TGTGCCAGCAGCTTAGGACTCAAGCCGTGGGACTATGGCTACACCTTC.

The chain recombines TRBV28 with TRBJ2-3, with TRBD1 identical over 11 bases. V shed 3 bases, J shed 5 bases, and the junction held 4 bases outside the gene matches. The CDR3 runs to 15 residues. Germline V CDR1 and CDR2: MDHEN, SYDVKM. The CDR3 DNA follows: TGTGCCAGCAGTTTGGGACAGGGGGATGTAGATACGCAGTATTTT. Encoded protein: CASSLGQGDVDTQYF.

The CDR3 reads CAISTSQGPNTEAFF. Written as DNA, the CDR3 is TGTGCCATCAGCACTTCACAGGGACCGAACACTGAAGCTTTCTTT. The chain employs TRBV10-3 and TRBJ1-1; the D gene is possibly TRBD1 (6 bases). The ends were cut back, 6 bases at V and 1 base at J, with 15 bases in the middle. This CDR3 comprises 15 residues. Per the germline V gene, CDR1 is ENHRY and CDR2 is SYGVKD.

V and J are TRBV10-3 and TRBJ1-1, with no clear D. Germline V gene lookup returns CDR1 ENHRY and CDR2 SYGVKD. The CDR3 is 15 residues long. V was trimmed by 0 bases and J by 4 bases, leaving 12 bases between them. The CDR3 loop reads CAISESLRGFTEAFF. CDR3 DNA sequence: TGTGCCATCAGTGAGTCGTTGCGGGGTTTCACTGAAGCTTTCTTT.

The chain joins TRBV29-1 to TRBJ2-7; tentatively, D is TRBD1 (6 bases). Germline values: CDR1 SQVTM, CDR2 ANQGSEA. V lost 7 bases and J lost 3, with 13 bases in between. The CDR3 is 12 amino acids. The CDR3 spells CSGGEQGYEQYF. The DNA for the CDR3 is TGCAGCGGTGGGGAACAGGGCTACGAGCAGTACTTC.

Only one count was recorded for this clone. V is TRBV7-2 and J is TRBJ1-6, with 7 bases fitting TRBD1. Losses at the gene ends were 5 bases for V and 6 bases for J; bases not matched to a gene: 7. Germline V gene lookup returns CDR1 SGHTA and CDR2 FQGNSA. The CDR3 has 15 amino acids. The CDR3, as DNA: TGTGCCAGCAGCGCACAGGGGAACAGTAATTCACCCCTCCACTTT. Translation: CASSAQGNSNSPLHF.

The chain uses TRBV2 and TRBJ2-7; 7 positions agree with TRBD2. V lost 3 bases and J lost 4; bases outside the gene matches: 3. CDR3 length: 13 amino acids. CDR1 is SNHLY and CDR2 is FYNNEI in the germline V gene. The CDR3 bases are TGTGCCAGCAGTGATCAGGGACTATACGAGCAGTACTTC. Residues: CASSDQGLYEQYF.

The J gene is TRBJ2-5, the V gene TRBV21-1; no check of the table's D call, TRBD1, against the DNA was made. TRBV21-1 constitutes a pseudogene. The CDR3 runs 15 residues. CDR3 residues: CASRNPLDRQETQYF. The CDR3 DNA reads TGTGCCAGCAGAAACCCCCTGGACAGGCAAGAGACCCAGTACTTC.

This rearrangement joins TRBV19 to TRBJ1-3; 9 bases are a match to TRBD1. CDR1 LNHDA and CDR2 SQIVND come from the germline V gene (reference sequence). The CDR3 runs 15 residues. Germline trimming cut 7 bases from V and 0 bases from J; bases unmatched to any gene: 4. In DNA form, the CDR3 reads TGTGCCAGTAACGACAGGGGGAGCTCTGGAAACACCATATATTTT. Its protein is CASNDRGSSGNTIYF.

The rearrangement joins TRBV6-5 to TRBJ1-1, with 8 positions matching TRBD1. The junction had 3 bases not matched to a gene; V was cut back by 4 bases and J by 5 bases. The germline V gene has CDR1 MNHEY and CDR2 SVGAGI. This CDR3 contains 13 residues. Here the CDR3 DNA reads TGTGCCAGCAGTTCACGGACAGGGACTGAAGCTTTCTTT. Translation: CASSSRTGTEAFF.

The gene calls are TRBV7-9 and TRBJ1-2, with 9 nucleotides matching TRBD1. There are 17 residues in the CDR3. J gave up 6 bases and V 2 bases, and 13 bases lay outside the gene matches. CDR1 SEHNR and CDR2 FQNEAQ come from the germline V gene (reference sequence). CDR3 sequence: CASSLIVVPGTGNGYTF. The CDR3 nucleotides are TGTGCCAGCAGCTTAATCGTGGTCCCCGGGACAGGGAATGGCTACACCTTC.

V is TRBV5-1 and J is TRBJ2-7; maybe TRBD2 (6 bases). The V end lost 1 base, the J end lost 6 bases, and 17 bases lay between the germline ends. The CDR3 covers 15 residues. Germline V gene sequence: CDR1 SGHRS, CDR2 YFSETQ. CDR3 DNA: TGCGCCAGCAGCTTGTCCAGGTACCTGGGGGGCGAGCAGTACTTC. Translation: CASSLSRYLGGEQYF.

V usage is TRBV5-1 and J usage is TRBJ2-4; unclear D gene. V was shortened by 1 base and J by 1 base, with 9 bases between the two germline ends. This CDR3 is 15 amino acids long. Germline CDR1 reads SGHRS; CDR2 reads YFSETQ. For the CDR3, the DNA is TGCGCCAGCAGCTTGACGGTAGATGCCAAAAACATTCAGTACTTC. Translating gives CASSLTVDAKNIQYF.

Only one count was recorded for this clone. The rearrangement links TRBV7-2 to TRBJ2-3; perhaps TRBD2 as D (6 bases). The CDR3 runs 13 residues. V lost 6 bases to trimming and J lost 5 bases, with 12 bases between them. Germline-derived CDR1 and CDR2 are SGHTA and FQGNSA. Here the CDR3 reads CASSSGTLDTQYF. In DNA form, the CDR3 reads TGTGCCAGCAGTTCCGGGACTTTAGATACGCAGTATTTT.

CDR3: CASSPELDSGTGELFF. The DNA of the CDR3 is TGTGCCAGCAGCCCAGAACTAGATTCTGGCACCGGGGAGCTGTTTTTT. V and J are TRBV7-7 and TRBJ2-2, with D perhaps matching TRBD2 (5 bases). Trimming shortened V by 5 bases and J by 4 bases, and 17 bases separated the two germline ends. This CDR3 is built from 16 residues. The germline CDR1 and CDR2 sequences are SSHAT and FNYEAQ (reference sequence).

The chain has TRBV6-5 and TRBJ2-1; TRBD1 aligns across 8 bases. With 7 bases clipped from V and 7 bases from J, the junction kept 12 bases outside the gene matches. CDR1 MNHEY and CDR2 SVGAGI come from the germline V gene. The CDR3 spans 15 residues. CDR3 coding DNA: TGTGCCAGCACCGGAGACGGACAGGGTAGGAATGAGCAGTTCTTC. This codes for CASTGDGQGRNEQFF.

CDR3 region: CASSAGRGSRNEQFF. The CDR3 nucleotides read TGTGCCAGCAGCGCCGGTAGGGGTAGCAGGAATGAGCAGTTCTTC. This chain uses TRBV25-1 with TRBJ2-1; possible D gene TRBD1, 5 bases. Germline lookup yields CDR1 MGHDK and CDR2 SYGVNS. The CDR3 has 15 amino acids. The ends were cut back, 6 bases at V and 7 bases at J, with 19 bases in the middle. The whole variable domain, remainder taken from reference TRBV25-1 and TRBJ2-1, is EADIYQTPRYLVIGTGKKITLECSQTMGHDKMYWYQQDPGMELHLIHYSYGVNSTEKGDLSSESTVSRIRTEHFPLTLESARPSHTSQYLCASSAGRGSRNEQFFGPGTRLTVL.

J is TRBJ1-2 and V is TRBV3-1 (or the pseudogene TRBV3-2); possibly TRBD1 for D (6 bases). CDR1 and CDR2 (germline): LGHDT, YNNKEL (reference sequence). Trimming took 2 bases from V and 7 from J, leaving 17 bases between them. The CDR3 covers 15 residues. Here the CDR3 reads CASSQTVGGFGGYTF. CDR3 nucleotide sequence: TGTGCCAGCAGCCAAACTGTAGGGGGATTCGGTGGCTACACCTTC.

The V gene is TRBV7-2, the J gene TRBJ1-6; possible D gene TRBD1, 6 bases. Germline loops: CDR1 SGHTA, CDR2 FQGNSA. The CDR3 consists of 17 residues. The germline V and J ends were trimmed by 5 bases and 1 base, with 15 bases remaining between them. The CDR3 here is CASSRRGGGSYNSPLHF. The CDR3 nucleotides read TGTGCCAGCAGCAGGAGAGGGGGTGGGTCCTATAATTCACCCCTCCACTTT.

This sequence joins TRBV11-2 and TRBJ2-5; 9 nucleotides agree with TRBD1. The CDR3 sequence is 15 residues long. V was pared by 2 bases and J by 2 bases, with 3 bases of the junction left unmatched. Germline CDR1 reads SGHAT; CDR2 reads FQNNGV. In DNA form, the CDR3 reads TGTGCCAGCAGCTTATGGGGGACAGGGCAAGAGACCCAGTACTTC. Protein: CASSLWGTGQETQYF.

J is TRBJ1-5 and V is TRBV19; D gene uncertain. CDR1 LNHDA and CDR2 SQIVND come from the germline V gene (reference sequence). This CDR3 contains 13 residues. Between the trimmed V and J ends, which lost 3 bases and 5 bases, there was a span of 8 bases. In DNA form, the CDR3 reads TGTGCCAGTAGTATGCGGGGAGATCAGCCCCAGCATTTT. It is translated as CASSMRGDQPQHF. The whole variable domain, remainder taken from reference TRBV19 and TRBJ1-5, is DGGITQSPKYLFRKEGQNVTLSCEQNLNHDAMYWYRQDPGQGLRLIYYSQIVNDFQKGDIAEGYSVSREKKESFPLTVTSAQKNPTAFYLCASSMRGDQPQHFGDGTRLSIL.

The V gene is TRBV7-3, the J gene TRBJ2-3; 10 bases align to TRBD2. CDR1 is SGHTA and CDR2 is FQGTGA in the germline V gene. The trim removed 4 bases at V and 6 bases at J, leaving 16 bases unmatched. The CDR3 loop spans 18 amino acids. CDR3 residues: CASSWPSRLAGPADTQYF. CDR3 nucleotides: TGTGCCAGCAGCTGGCCTAGCCGACTAGCGGGCCCAGCGGATACGCAGTATTTT. The variable domain in full, completed from reference TRBV7-3 and TRBJ2-3, reads GAGVSQTPSNKVTEKGKYVELRCDPISGHTALYWYRQSLGQGPEFLIYFQGTGAADDSGLPNDRFFAVRPEGSVSTLKIQRTERGDSAVYLCASSWPSRLAGPADTQYFGPGTRLTVL.

The J gene is TRBJ1-2, the V gene TRBV25-1; 8 bases are a match to TRBD1. Trimming at V came to 5 bases and at J to 6 bases, leaving 8 bases not matched to a gene. Germline V CDR1 and CDR2: MGHDK, SYGVNS. CDR3 length: 14 amino acids. CDR3 protein: CASSPAGRGHGYTF. In DNA, the CDR3 is TGTGCCAGCAGTCCCGCGGGCAGGGGGCATGGCTACACCTTC.